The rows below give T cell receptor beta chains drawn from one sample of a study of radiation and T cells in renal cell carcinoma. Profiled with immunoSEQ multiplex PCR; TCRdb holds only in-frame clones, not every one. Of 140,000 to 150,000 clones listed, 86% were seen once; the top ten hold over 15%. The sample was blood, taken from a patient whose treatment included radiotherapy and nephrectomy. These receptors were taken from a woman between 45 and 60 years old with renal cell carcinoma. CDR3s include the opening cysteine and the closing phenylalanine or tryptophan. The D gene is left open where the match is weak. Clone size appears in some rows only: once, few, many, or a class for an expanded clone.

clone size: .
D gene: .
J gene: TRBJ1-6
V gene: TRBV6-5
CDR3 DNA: TGTGCCAGCAGTCGGCTACAGGGATCGAATTCACCCCTCCACTTT
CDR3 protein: CASSRLQGSNSPLHF

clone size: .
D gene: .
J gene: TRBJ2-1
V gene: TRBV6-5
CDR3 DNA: TGTGCCAGCAGTTATGAGGTATTTGGCAATGAGCAGTTCTTC
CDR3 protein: CASSYEVFGNEQFF

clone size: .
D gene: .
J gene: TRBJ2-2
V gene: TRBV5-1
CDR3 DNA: TGCGCCAGCAGCTTGGGTGGCGGCAACACCGGGGAGCTGTTTTTT
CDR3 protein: CASSLGGGNTGELFF

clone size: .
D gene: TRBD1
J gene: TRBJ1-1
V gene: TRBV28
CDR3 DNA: TGTGCCAGCAGTTTACCACAGGGGACTGAAGCTTTCTTT
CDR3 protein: CASSLPQGTEAFF

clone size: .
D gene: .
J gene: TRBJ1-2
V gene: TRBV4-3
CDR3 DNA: TGCGCCAGCAGCCAAGAGGCCCCGAGGCAGACTATGCTCTACACCTTC
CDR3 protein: CASSQEAPRQTMLYTF

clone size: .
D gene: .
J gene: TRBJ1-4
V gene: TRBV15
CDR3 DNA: TGTGCCACCAGCAGAGGGGGTATGGACGAAAAACTGTTTTTT
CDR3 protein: CATSRGGMDEKLFF

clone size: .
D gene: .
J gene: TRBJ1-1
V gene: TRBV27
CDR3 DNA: TGTGCCAGCAGTTTAAGCGGGTCCGGGTGGACTGAAGCTTTCTTT
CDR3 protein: CASSLSGSGWTEAFF

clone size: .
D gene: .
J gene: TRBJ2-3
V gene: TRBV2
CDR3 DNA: TGTGCCAGCAGGCCAACCGACAGGAGCACAGATACGCAGTATTTT
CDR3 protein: CASRPTDRSTDTQYF

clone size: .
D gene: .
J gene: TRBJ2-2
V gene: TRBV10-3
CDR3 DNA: TGTGCCATCAGTACTCTAGCGCCCGGGGAGCTGTTTTTT
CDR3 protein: CAISTLAPGELFF

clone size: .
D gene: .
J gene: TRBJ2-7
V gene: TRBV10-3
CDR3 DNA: TGTGCCATCAGGGGCCTTTCGGGGTCCGAGCAGTACTTC
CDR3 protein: CAIRGLSGSEQYF

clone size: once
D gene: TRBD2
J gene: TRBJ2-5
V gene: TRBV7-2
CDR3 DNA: TGTGCCAGCAGCTTTCGCGCGGCGGGGGGGCCGGAGACCCAGTACTTC
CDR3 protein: CASSFRAAGGPETQYF

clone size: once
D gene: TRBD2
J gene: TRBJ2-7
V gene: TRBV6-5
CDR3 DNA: TGTGCCAGCAGTTACCTGGCGGGGGGACTCTACGAGCAGTACTTC
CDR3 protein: CASSYLAGGLYEQYF

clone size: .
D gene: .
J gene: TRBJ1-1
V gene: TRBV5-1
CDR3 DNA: TGCGCCAGCAGCTGGGGCTCCGGGCCCCTGAGGTCAGAAGCTTTCTTT
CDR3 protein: CASSWGSGPLRSEAFF

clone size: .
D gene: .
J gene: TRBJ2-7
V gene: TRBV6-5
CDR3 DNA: TGTGCCAGCAGTTCCAAGGGGGTCCGGGAGCAGTACTTC
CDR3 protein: CASSSKGVREQYF

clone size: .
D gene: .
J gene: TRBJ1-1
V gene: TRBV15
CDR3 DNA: TGTGCCACCAGCAGAGAACAGGGCTGGACTGAAGCTTTCTTT
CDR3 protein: CATSREQGWTEAFF

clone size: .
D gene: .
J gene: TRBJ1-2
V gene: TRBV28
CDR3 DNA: TGTGCCAGCAGCACGGAGGGTCCGGACTATGGCTACACCTTC
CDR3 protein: CASSTEGPDYGYTF

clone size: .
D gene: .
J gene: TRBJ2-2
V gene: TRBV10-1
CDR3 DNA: TGCGCCAGCAGCATCATCAGGGACACCGGGGAGCTGTTTTTT
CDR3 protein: CASSIIRDTGELFF

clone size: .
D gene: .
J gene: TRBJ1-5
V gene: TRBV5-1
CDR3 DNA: TGCGCCAGCAGCTTGGAGGCAGGGGATCAGCCCCAGCATTTT
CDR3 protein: CASSLEAGDQPQHF

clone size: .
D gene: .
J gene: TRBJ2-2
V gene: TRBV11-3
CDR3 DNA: TGTGCCAGCAGCCGTATTTCTGACGGGGAGCTGTTTTTT
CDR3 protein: CASSRISDGELFF

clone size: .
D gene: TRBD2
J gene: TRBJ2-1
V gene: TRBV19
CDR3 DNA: TGTGCCAGTAGTACCCAGGGGGCTAGCGGGAGGACTAGCTCCTACAATGAGCAGTTCTTC
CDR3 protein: CASSTQGASGRTSSYNEQFF

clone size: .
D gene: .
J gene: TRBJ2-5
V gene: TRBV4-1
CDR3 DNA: TGCGCCAGCAGCGCCCGACGAAACCAAGAGACCCAGTACTTC
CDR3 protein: CASSARRNQETQYF

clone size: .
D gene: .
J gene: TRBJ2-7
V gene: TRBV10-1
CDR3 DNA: TGCGCCAGCAGTGAGGATCACTCCGAGCAGTACTTC
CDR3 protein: CASSEDHSEQYF

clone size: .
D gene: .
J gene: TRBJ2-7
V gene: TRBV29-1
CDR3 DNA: TGCAGCGTTGAAGAGGGTGGGAGCGAGCAGTACTTC
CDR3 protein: CSVEEGGSEQYF